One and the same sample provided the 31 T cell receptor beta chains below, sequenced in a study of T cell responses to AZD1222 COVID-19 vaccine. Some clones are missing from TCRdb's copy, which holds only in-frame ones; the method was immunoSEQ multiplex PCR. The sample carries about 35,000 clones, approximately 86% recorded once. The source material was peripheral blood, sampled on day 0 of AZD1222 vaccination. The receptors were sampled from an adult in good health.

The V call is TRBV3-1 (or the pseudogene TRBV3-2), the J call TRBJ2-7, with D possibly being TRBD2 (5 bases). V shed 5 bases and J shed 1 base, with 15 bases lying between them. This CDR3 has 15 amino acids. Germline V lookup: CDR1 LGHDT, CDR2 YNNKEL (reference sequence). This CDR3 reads CASSKDHSGSYEQYF. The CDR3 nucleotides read TGTGCCAGCAGCAAGGACCACTCGGGGTCCTACGAGCAGTACTTC.

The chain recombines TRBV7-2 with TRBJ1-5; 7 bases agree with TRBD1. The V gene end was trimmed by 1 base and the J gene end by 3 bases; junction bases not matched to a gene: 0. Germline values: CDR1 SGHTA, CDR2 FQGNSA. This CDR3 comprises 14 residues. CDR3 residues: CASSLEGANQPQHF. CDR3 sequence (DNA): TGTGCCAGCAGCTTAGAGGGGGCCAATCAGCCCCAGCATTTT.

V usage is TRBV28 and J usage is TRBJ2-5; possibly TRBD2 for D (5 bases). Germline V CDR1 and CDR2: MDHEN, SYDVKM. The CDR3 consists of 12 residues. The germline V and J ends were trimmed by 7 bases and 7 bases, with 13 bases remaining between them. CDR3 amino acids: CASTREGRTQYF. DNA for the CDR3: TGTGCCAGCACCAGAGAGGGAAGGACCCAGTACTTC.

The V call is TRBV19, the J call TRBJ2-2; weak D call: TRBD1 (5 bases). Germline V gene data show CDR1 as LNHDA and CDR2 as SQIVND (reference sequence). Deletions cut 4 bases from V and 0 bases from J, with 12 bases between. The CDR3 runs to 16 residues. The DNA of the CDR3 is TGTGCCAGTAGTAGCGAAAGGGGCTCGAACACCGGGGAGCTGTTTTTT. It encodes CASSSERGSNTGELFF.

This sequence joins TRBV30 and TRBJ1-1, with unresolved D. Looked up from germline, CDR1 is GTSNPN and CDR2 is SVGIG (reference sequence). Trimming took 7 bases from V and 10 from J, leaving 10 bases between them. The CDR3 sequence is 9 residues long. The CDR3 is CASAAGAFF. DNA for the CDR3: TGTGCCTCAGCCGCGGGAGCTTTCTTT.

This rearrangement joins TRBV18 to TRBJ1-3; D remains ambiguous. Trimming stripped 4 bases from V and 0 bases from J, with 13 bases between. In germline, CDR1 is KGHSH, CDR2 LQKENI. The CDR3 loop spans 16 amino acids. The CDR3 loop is CASSLSSARSGNTIYF. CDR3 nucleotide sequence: TGTGCCAGCTCACTATCAAGCGCGCGCTCTGGAAACACCATATATTTT.

The CDR3 region has the DNA TGCGCCAGCAGCCAAGATGGGAACAGGGGCCCAATTCCCTACACCTTC. Its protein product is CASSQDGNRGPIPYTF. V gene TRBV4-3 combines with J gene TRBJ1-2; 7 nucleotides align to TRBD1. The J segment lost 10 bases and the V segment lost 0 bases, leaving 14 bases of the junction unmatched. Germline CDR1 and CDR2: LGHNA and YSLEER. The length of the CDR3 is 16 residues.

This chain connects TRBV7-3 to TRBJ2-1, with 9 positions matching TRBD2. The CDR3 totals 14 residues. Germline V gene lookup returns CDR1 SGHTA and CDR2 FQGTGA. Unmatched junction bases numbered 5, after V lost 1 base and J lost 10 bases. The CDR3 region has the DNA TGTGCCAGCAGCTTAAAGCGGGAGGTCTCGGAGCAGTTCTTC. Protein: CASSLKREVSEQFF.

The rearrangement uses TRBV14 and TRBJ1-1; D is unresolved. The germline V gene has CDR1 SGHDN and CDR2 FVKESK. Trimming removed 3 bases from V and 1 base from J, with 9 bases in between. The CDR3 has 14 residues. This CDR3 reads CASSQARGNTEAFF. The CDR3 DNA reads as TGTGCCAGCAGCCAGGCCCGGGGGAACACTGAAGCTTTCTTT.

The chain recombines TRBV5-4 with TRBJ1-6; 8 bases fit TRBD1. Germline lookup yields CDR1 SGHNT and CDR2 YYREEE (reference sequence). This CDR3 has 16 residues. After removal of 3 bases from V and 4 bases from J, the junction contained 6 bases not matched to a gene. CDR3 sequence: CASSSGGQAYNSPLHF. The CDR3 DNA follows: TGTGCCAGCAGCTCTGGGGGACAGGCTTATAATTCACCCCTCCACTTT. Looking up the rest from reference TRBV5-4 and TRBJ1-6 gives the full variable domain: ETGVTQSPTHLIKTRGQQVTLRCSSQSGHNTVSWYQQALGQGPQFIFQYYREEENGRGNFPPRFSGLQFPNYSSELNVNALELDDSALYLCASSSGGQAYNSPLHFGNGTRLTVT.

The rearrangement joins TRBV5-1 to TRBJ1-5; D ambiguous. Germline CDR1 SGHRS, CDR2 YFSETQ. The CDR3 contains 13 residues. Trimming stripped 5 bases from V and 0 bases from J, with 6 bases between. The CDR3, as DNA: TGCGCCAGCAGTAAGGGTAGCAATCAGCCCCAGCATTTT. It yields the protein CASSKGSNQPQHF.

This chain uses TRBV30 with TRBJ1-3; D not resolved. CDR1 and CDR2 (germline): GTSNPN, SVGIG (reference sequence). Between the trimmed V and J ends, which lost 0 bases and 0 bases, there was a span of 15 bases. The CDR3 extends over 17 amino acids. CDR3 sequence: CAWSVLPTSNSGNTIYF. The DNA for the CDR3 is TGTGCCTGGAGTGTACTACCGACCTCAAACTCTGGAAACACCATATATTTT.

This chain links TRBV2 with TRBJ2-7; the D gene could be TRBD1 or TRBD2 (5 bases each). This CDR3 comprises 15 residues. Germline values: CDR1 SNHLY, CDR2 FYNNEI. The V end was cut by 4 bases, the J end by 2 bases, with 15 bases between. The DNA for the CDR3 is TGTGCCAGCAGTGGGGACCAGGCCCGTACCTACGAGCAGTACTTC. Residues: CASSGDQARTYEQYF.

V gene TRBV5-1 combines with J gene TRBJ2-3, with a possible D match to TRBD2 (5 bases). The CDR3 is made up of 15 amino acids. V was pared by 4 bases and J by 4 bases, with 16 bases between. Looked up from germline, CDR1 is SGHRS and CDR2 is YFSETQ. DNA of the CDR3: TGCGCCAGCAGCACGGGAAAGTATTCCCCAGATACGCAGTATTTT. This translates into CASSTGKYSPDTQYF.

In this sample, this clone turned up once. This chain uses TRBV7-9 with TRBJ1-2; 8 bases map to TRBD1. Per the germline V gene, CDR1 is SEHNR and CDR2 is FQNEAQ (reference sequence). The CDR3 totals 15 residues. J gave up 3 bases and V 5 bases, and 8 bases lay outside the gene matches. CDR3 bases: TGTGCCAGCAGCCACAGACAGGGGAACTACTATGGCTACACCTTC. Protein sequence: CASSHRQGNYYGYTF. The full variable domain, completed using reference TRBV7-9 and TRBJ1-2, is DTGVSQNPRHKITKRGQNVTFRCDPISEHNRLYWYRQTLGQGPEFLTYFQNEAQLEKSRLLSDRFSAERPKGSFSTLEIQRTEQGDSAMYLCASSHRQGNYYGYTFGSGTRLTVV.

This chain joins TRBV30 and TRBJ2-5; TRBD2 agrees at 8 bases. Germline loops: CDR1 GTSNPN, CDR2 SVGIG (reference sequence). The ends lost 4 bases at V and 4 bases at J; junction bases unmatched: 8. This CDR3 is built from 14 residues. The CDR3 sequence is CAWNSPGGSETQYF. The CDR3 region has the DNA TGTGCCTGGAATTCCCCGGGGGGGTCAGAGACCCAGTACTTC.

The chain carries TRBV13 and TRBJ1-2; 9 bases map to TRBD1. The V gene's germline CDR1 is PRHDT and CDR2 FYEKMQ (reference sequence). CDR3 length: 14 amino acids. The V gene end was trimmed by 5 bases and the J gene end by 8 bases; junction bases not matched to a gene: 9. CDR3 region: CASSEYRGPGGYTF. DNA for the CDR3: TGTGCCAGCAGCGAGTACAGGGGGCCGGGCGGCTACACCTTC.

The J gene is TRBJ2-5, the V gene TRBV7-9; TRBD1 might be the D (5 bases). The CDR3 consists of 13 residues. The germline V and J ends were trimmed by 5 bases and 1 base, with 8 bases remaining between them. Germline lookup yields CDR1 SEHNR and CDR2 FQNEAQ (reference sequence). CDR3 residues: CASSLGLQETQYF. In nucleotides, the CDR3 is TGTGCCAGCAGCCTGGGGCTCCAAGAGACCCAGTACTTC.

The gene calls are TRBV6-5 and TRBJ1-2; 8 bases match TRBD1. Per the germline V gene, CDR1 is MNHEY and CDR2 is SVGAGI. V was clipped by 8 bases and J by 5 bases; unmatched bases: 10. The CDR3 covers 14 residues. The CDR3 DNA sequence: TGTGCCAGCTCTCCCGGACAGGGATTATATGGCTACACCTTC. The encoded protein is CASSPGQGLYGYTF.

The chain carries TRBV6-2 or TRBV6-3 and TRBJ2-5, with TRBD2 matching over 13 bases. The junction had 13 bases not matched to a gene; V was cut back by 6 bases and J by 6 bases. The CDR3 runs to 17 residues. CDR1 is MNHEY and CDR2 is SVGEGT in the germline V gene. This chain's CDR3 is CASSHTSGGADRQTQYF. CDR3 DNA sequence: TGTGCCAGCAGCCATACTAGCGGGGGGGCCGATCGGCAGACCCAGTACTTC.

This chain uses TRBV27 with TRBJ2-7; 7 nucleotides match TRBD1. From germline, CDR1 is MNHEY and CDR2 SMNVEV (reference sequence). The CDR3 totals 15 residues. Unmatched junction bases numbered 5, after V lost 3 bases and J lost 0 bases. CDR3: CASSFTGTASYEQYF. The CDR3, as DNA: TGTGCCAGCAGTTTTACCGGGACAGCCTCCTACGAGCAGTACTTC.

CDR3 loop: CASSSTGYNSPLHF. The CDR3 region has the DNA TGTGCCAGCAGCTCGACAGGCTATAATTCACCCCTCCACTTT. This chain connects TRBV7-3 to TRBJ1-6; D possibly corresponds to TRBD1 (6 bases). V shed 4 bases and J shed 3 bases, with 7 bases lying between them. This CDR3 region has 14 residues. The germline gives CDR1 SGHTA, CDR2 FQGTGA.

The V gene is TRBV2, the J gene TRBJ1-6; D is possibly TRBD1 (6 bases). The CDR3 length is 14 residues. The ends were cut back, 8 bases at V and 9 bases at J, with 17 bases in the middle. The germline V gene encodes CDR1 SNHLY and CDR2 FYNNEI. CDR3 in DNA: TGTGCCAGCGATCAGGAGGGGGAGAGTTCACCCCTCCACTTT. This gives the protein CASDQEGESSPLHF.

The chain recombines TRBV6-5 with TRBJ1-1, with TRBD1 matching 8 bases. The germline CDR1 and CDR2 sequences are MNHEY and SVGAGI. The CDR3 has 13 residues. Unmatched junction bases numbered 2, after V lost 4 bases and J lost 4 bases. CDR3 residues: CASSSQGATEAFF. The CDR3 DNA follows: TGTGCCAGCAGTTCTCAGGGGGCCACTGAAGCTTTCTTT.

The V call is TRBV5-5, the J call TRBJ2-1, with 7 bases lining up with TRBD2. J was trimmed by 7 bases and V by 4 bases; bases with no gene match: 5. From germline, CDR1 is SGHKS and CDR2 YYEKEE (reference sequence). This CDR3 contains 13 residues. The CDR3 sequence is CASSVGGVNEQFF. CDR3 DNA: TGTGCCAGCAGCGTGGGAGGGGTTAATGAGCAGTTCTTC.

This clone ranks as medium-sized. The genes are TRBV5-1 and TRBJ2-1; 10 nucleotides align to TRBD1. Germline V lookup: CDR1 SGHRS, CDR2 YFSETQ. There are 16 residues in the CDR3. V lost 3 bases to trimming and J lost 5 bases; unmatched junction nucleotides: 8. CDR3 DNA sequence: TGCGCCAGCAGCTCGACGCCGGGACAGGGGAACAATGAGCAGTTCTTC. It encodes CASSSTPGQGNNEQFF.

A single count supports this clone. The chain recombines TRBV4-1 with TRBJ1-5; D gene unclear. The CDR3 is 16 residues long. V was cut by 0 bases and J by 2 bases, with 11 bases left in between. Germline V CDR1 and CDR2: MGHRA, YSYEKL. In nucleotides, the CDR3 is TGCGCCAGCAGCCAAGACGGAGGGATTGGCAATCAGCCCCAGCATTTT. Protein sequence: CASSQDGGIGNQPQHF.

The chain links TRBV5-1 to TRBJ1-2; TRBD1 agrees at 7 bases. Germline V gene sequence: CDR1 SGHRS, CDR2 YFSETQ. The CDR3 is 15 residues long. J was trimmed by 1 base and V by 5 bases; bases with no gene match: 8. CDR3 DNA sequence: TGCGCCAGCAGTCCCACCGGGACAGTTAACTATGGCTACACCTTC. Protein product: CASSPTGTVNYGYTF.

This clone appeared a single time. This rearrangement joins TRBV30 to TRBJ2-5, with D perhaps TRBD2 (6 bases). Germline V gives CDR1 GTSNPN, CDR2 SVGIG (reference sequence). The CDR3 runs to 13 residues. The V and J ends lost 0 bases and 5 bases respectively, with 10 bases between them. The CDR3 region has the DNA TGTGCCTGGAGTGTAAGGCTAGCGGAGACCCAGTACTTC. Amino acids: CAWSVRLAETQYF. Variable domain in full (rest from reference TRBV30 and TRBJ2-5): SQTIHQWPATLVQPVGSPLSLECTVEGTSNPNLYWYRQAAGRGLQLLFYSVGIGQISSEVPQNLSASRPQDRQFILSSKKLLLSDSGFYLCAWSVRLAETQYFGPGTRLLVL.

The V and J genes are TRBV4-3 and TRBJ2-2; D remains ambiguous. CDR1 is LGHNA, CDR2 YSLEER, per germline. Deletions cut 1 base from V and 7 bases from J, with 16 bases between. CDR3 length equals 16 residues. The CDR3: CASSQGYKGRGGELFF. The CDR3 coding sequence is TGCGCCAGCAGCCAAGGGTATAAGGGCAGAGGCGGGGAGCTGTTTTTT.

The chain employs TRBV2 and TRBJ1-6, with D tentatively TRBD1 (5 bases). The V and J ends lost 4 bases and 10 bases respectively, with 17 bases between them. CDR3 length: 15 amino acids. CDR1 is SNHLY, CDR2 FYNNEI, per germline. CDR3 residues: CASSVDSSLVSPLHF. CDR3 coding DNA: TGTGCCAGCAGTGTAGACAGCTCCTTAGTGTCACCCCTCCACTTT. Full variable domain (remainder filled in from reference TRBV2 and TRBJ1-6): EPEVTQTPSHQVTQMGQEVILRCVPISNHLYFYWYRQILGQKVEFLVSFYNNEISEKSEIFDDQFSVERPDGSNFTLKIRSTKLEDSAMYFCASSVDSSLVSPLHFGNGTRLTVT.